This T cell receptor beta chain is from a study of siplizumab effects on memory and regulatory T cells. Germline V gene lookup returns CDR1 SQVTM and CDR2 ANQGSEA. This CDR3 has 14 residues. Trimming removed 3 bases from V and 2 bases from J, with 12 bases in between. Sequencing was performed with immunoSEQ multiplex PCR; in TCRdb, only in-frame clones are kept and a portion is missing. The table shows more than 85,000 clones, with 80% to 95% occurring only once. The receptor was derived from a human donor in good health. Some clones in this sample may be carry-over from other donors' samples. Sequenced input: CD4+ T cells sorted from blood. The genes are TRBV29-1 and TRBJ2-3; perhaps TRBD2 as D (7 bases). CDR3 sequence (DNA): TGCAGCGTTGACGGACAGCGGGACACAGATACGCAGTATTTT. Translation gives CSVDGQRDTDTQYF.